This T cell receptor (beta chain) was documented in a study of T cell responses to AZD1222 COVID-19 vaccine. Across the whole study: Recipients boosted at about 4 weeks or about 12 weeks are pooled.

V was trimmed by 0 bases and J by 1 base, leaving 10 bases between them. The CDR3 has 15 amino acids. Germline assignment: CDR1 SGHRS and CDR2 YFSETQ. Notes on the study in general: Scientists sampled the repertoires only once the peak T cell response had passed. Donors, mostly white British, included more females; clonal diversity was possibly underestimated.

In the case of this clone: The antigen remains unidentified.

Sequenced by immunoSEQ multiplex PCR; TCRdb stores in-frame clones only, minus some. The table shows 98,000 or so clones, with about 93% occurring only once. J is TRBJ1-1 and V is TRBV5-1; tentatively, D is TRBD1 (5 bases). The sequenced sample was peripheral blood, obtained on day 0 of AZD1222 vaccination. The sequence was obtained from an adult in good health. This chain's CDR3 is CASSLVGTGNTEAFF. The CDR3 coding sequence is TGCGCCAGCAGCTTGGTGGGAACAGGGAACACTGAAGCTTTCTTT.